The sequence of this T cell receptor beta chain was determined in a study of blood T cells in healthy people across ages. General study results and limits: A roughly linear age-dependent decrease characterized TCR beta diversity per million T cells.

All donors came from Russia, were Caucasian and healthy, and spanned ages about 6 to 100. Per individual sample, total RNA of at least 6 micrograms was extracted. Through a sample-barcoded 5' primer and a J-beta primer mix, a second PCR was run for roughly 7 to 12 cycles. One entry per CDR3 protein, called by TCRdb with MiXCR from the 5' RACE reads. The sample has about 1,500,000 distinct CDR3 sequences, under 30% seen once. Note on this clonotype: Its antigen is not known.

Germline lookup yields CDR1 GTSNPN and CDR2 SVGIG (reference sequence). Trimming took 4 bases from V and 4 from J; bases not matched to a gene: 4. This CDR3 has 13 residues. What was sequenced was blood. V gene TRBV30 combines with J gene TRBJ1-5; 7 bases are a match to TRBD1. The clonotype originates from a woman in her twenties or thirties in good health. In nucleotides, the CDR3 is TGTGCCTGGAACTCAGGGGGTAATCAGCCCCAGCATTTT. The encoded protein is CAWNSGGNQPQHF.